This TCR beta chain was found in a study of tumor and adjacent non-tumor tissue in lung cancer. Looked up from germline, CDR1 is SQVTM and CDR2 is ANQGSEA. V was shortened by 4 bases and J by 0 bases, with 2 bases between the two germline ends. The CDR3 totals 11 residues. RNA was extracted from bulk tissue without any cell sorting. Three rounds of nested PCR, following a modified ARM-PCR protocol, produced the TCRbeta library. A single record per CDR3 protein comes from TCRdb applying MiXCR to the multiplex PCR reads. This table holds about 82,000 distinct CDR3 sequences, more than 60% found once. Sequenced: lung tumor tissue. This receptor was identified in a woman aged 45-60 years with non-small cell lung cancer. J is TRBJ2-3 and V is TRBV29-1; D unclear. The CDR3 sequence is CSVGSTDTQYF. DNA for the CDR3: TGCAGCGTTGGTAGCACAGATACGCAGTATTTT.